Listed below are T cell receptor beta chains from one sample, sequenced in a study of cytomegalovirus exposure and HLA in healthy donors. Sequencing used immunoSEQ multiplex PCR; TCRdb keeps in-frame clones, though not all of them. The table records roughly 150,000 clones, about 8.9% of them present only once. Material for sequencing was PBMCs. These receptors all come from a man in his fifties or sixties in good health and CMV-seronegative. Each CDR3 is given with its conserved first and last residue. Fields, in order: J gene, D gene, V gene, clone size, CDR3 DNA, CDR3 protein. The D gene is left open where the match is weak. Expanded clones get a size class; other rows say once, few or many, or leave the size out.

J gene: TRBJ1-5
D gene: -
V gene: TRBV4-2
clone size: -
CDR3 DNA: TGTGCCAGCAGCCATACAGGAAAAAGCCAGCCCCAGCATTTT
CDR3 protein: CASSHTGKSQPQHF

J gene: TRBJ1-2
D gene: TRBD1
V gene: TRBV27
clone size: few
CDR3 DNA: TGTGCCAGCAAGCTCTCTACAGGGGACTATGGCTACACCTTC
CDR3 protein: CASKLSTGDYGYTF

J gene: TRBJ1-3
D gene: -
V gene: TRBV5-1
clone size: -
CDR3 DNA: TGCGCCAGCAGCTTGGGCCAGGGGACGTCTGGAAACACCATATATTTT
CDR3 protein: CASSLGQGTSGNTIYF

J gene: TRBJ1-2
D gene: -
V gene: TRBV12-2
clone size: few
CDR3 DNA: TGTGCAAGTCGCAGGAGGTTTAACTATGGCTACACCTTC
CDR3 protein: CASRRRFNYGYTF

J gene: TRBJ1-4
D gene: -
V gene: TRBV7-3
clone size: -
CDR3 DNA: TGTGCCAGCAGTACAGGGTTTGGTGAAAAACTGTTTTTT
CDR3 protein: CASSTGFGEKLFF

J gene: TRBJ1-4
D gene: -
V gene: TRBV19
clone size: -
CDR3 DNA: TGTGCCAGTAGTACAACAGGGATCCGTGGGGAAAAACTGTTTTTT
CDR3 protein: CASSTTGIRGEKLFF

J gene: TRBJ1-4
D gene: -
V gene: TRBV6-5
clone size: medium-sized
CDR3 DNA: TGTGCCAGCAGGCTGGGGGCTATGTACGAAAAACTGTTTTTT
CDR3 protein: CASRLGAMYEKLFF

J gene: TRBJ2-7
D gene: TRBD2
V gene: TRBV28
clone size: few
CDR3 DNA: TGTGCCAGCAGGTCCGGGACTAGTCTCGACGAGCAGTACTTC
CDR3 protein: CASRSGTSLDEQYF

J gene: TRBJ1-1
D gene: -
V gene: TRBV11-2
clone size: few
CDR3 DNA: TGTGCCAGCAGCCTTGGGACAGAAGCTTTCTTT
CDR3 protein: CASSLGTEAFF

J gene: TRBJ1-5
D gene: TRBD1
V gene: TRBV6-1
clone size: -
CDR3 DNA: TGTGCCAGTGGGACAGTAAGAAACAATCAGCCCCAGCATTTT
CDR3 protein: CASGTVRNNQPQHF

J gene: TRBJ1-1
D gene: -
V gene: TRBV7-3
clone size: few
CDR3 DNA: TGTGCCAGCAGCGCCGGACTGATTTCTGAAGCTTTCTTT
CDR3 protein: CASSAGLISEAFF

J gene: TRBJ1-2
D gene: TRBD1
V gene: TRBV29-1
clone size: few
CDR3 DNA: TGCAGCGTTGATCGAGACAGGGGATTTCGGGGCTATGGCTACACCTTC
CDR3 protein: CSVDRDRGFRGYGYTF

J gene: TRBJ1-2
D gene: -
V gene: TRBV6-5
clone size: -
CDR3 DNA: TGTGCCAGCCGGGAGGGGGGCTATGGCTACACCTTC
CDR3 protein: CASREGGYGYTF

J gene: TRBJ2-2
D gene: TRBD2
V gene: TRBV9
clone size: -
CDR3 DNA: TGTGCCAGCAGCGTGGGACTAGCGGGAGGGGTCACCGGGGAGCTGTTTTTT
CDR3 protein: CASSVGLAGGVTGELFF

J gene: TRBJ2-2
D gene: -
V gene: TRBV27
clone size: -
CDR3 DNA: TGTGCCAGCAGTACAGGCTTACTAGGGAGGGGGGAGCTGTTTTTT
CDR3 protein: CASSTGLLGRGELFF

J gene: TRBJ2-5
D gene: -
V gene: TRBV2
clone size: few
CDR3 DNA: TGTGCCAGCAGTCCTACTAGAATCCAAGAGACCCAGTACTTC
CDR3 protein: CASSPTRIQETQYF

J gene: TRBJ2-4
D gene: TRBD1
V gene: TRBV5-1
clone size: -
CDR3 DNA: TGCGCCAGCAGCGATCAACCGGGACAGGGGTTAGCCAAAAACATTCAGTACTTC
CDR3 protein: CASSDQPGQGLAKNIQYF

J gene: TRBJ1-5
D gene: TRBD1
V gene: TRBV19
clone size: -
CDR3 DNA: TGTGCCAGTTCCGGGACAGCAGGTAATCAGCCCCAGCATTTT
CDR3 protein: CASSGTAGNQPQHF

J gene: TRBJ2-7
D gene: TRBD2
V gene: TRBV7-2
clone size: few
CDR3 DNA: TGTGCCAGCAGCTTGGGGGCGGGGGGCCCCAGAGAGCAGTACTTC
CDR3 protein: CASSLGAGGPREQYF

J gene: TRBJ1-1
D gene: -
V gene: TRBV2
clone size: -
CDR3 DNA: TGTGCCAGCAAACTCGGCAGCGAGAACACTGAAGCTTTCTTT
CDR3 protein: CASKLGSENTEAFF

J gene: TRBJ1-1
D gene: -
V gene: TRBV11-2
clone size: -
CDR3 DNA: TGTGCCAGCAGCCAATTTACAGGACCCACTGAAGCTTTCTTT
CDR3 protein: CASSQFTGPTEAFF

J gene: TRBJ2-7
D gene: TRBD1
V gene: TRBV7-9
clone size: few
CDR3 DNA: TGTGCCAGCAGCCAGACAGGGGGCGCGTCTCACGAGCAGTACTTC
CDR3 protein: CASSQTGGASHEQYF

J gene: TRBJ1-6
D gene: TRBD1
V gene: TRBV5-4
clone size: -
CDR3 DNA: TGTGCCAGCAGCCCGGACAGGGGGGGTTCACCCCTCCACTTT
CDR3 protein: CASSPDRGGSPLHF

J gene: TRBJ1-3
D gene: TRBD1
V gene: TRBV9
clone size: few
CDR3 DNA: TGTGCCAGCAGCTGGACAGGGGGCTCTGGAAACACCATATATTTT
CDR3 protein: CASSWTGGSGNTIYF

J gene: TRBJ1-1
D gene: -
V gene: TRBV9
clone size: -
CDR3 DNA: TGTGCCAGCAGCGTAGTCGACAGCCCGAGCACTGAAGCTTTCTTT
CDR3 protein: CASSVVDSPSTEAFF

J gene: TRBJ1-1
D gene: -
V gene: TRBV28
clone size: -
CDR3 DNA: TGTGCCAGCAGACACCAGCGGATGGGGAACACTGAAGCTTTCTTT
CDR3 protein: CASRHQRMGNTEAFF

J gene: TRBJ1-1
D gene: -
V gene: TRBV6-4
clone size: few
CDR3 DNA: TGTGCCAGCAGTGACTCGGCAGATCTTTCATTTACTGAAGCTTTCTTT
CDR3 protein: CASSDSADLSFTEAFF

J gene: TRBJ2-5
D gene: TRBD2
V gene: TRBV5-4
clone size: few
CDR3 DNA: TGTGCCAGCAGCACCATTCGGGGGGTAGAAGAGACCCAGTACTTC
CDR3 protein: CASSTIRGVEETQYF

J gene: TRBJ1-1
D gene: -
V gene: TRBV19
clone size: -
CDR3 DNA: TGTGCCAGTAGTATCCACAGAAACACTGAAGCTTTCTTT
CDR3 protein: CASSIHRNTEAFF

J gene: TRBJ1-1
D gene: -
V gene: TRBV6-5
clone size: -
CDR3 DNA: TGTGCCAGCAGAATCCGGGGAAACACTGAAGCTTTCTTT
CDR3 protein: CASRIRGNTEAFF

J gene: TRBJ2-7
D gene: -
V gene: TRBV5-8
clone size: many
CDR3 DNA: TGTGCCAGCAGCTTATCCAGGGTCTCCTACGAGCAGTACTTC
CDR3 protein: CASSLSRVSYEQYF

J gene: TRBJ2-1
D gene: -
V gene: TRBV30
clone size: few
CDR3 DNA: TGTGCCTGGAGTCGGTCGGTCGTGAACAATGAGCAGTTCTTC
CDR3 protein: CAWSRSVVNNEQFF

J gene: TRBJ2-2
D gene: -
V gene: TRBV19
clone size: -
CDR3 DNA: TGTGCCAGTAAAGTGGACATCGGAGTGAACACCGGGGAGCTGTTTTTT
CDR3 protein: CASKVDIGVNTGELFF

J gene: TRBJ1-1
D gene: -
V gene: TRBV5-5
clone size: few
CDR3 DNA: TGTGCCAGCAGCTTCGTCTCGAACACTGAAGCTTTCTTT
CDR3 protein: CASSFVSNTEAFF

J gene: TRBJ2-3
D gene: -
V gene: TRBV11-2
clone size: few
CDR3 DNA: TGTGCCAGCAGCTTAGATCTTGCGGTTACGCAGTATTTT
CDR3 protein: CASSLDLAVTQYF

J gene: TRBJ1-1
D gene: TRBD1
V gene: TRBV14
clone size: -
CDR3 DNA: TGTGCCAGCAGCCGACGACAGGGGTACACTGAAGCTTTCTTT
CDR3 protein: CASSRRQGYTEAFF

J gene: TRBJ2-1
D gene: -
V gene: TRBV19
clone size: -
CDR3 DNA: TGTGCCAGTACCGGTCGCGGGGGCGAGTACAATGAGCAGTTCTTC
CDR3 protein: CASTGRGGEYNEQFF

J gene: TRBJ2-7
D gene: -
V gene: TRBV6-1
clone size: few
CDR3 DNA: TGTGCCAGCAGGACTCTTTCGGGGGAGCAGTACTTC
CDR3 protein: CASRTLSGEQYF

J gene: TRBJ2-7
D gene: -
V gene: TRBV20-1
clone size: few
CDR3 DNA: TGCAGTGCTGTCCGGACTCTCGAGCAGTACTTC
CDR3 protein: CSAVRTLEQYF

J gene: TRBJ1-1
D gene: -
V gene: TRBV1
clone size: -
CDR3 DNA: TGCACCAGCAGCCACGAGGGGGCGCACACTGAAGCTTTCTTT
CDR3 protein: CTSSHEGAHTEAFF

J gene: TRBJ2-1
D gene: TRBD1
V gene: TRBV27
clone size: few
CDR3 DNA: TGTGCCAGCAGTTTAGGGATACAGGGGGGCAATGAGCAGTTCTTC
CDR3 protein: CASSLGIQGGNEQFF

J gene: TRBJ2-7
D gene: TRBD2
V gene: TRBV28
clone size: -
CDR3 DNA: TGTGCCAGCGAGTCGTGGACTAGCGGGGGGACCTACGAGCAGTACTTC
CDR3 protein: CASESWTSGGTYEQYF

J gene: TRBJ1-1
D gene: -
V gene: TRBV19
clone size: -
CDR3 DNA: TGTGCCAGTAGGCCCGGGACACTTCCGAACACTGAAGCTTTCTTT
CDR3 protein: CASRPGTLPNTEAFF

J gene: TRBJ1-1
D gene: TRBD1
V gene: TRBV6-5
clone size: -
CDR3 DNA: TGTGCCAGCAGTTATCAGGGGGGTGAAGCTTTCTTT
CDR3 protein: CASSYQGGEAFF

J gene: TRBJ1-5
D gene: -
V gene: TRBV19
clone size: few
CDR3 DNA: TGTGCCAGTAGGGCCGGGTGGGGCAATCAGCCCCAGCATTTT
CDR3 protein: CASRAGWGNQPQHF

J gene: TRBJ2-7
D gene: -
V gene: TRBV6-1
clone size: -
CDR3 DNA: TGTGCCAGCAGTGAAGTTGGAGGTGTCTCCTACGAGCAGTACTTC
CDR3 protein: CASSEVGGVSYEQYF

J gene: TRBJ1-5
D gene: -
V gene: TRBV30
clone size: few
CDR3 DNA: TGTGCCTGGAGTGTGGGGGGAGGGCGCAATCAGCCCCAGCATTTT
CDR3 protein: CAWSVGGGRNQPQHF

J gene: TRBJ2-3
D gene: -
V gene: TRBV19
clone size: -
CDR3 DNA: TGTGCCAGTAGTATAAATATGGCGGGATCCCCCACAGATACGCAGTATTTT
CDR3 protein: CASSINMAGSPTDTQYF

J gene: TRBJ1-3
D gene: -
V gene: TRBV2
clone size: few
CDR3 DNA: TGTGCCAGCAGTGAAGGGCTTTTCTCTGGAAACACCATATATTTT
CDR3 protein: CASSEGLFSGNTIYF

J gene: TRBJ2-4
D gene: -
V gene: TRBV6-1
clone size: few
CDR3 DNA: TGTGCCAGCAGCCGAGAGGAAAGGTGGAACATTCAGTACTTC
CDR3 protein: CASSREERWNIQYF

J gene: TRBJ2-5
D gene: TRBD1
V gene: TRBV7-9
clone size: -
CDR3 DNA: TGTGCCAGCAGCTACAGGGGGCGAAGGGAAGAGACCCAGTACTTC
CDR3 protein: CASSYRGRREETQYF

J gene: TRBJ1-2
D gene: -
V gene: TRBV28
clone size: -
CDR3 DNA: TGTGCCAGCAGTCTGACTGGACAGCTCTCTTTGGGCTACACCTTC
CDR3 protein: CASSLTGQLSLGYTF

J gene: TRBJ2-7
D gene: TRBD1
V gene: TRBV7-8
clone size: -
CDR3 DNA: TGTGCCAGCAGCTCATGGGACAGGTCGGTTCGTGAGCAGTACTTC
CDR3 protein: CASSSWDRSVREQYF

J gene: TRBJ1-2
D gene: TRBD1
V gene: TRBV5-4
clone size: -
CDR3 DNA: TGTGCCAGCAGCTTAGGGACAGCTGACTATGGCTACACCTTC
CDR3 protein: CASSLGTADYGYTF

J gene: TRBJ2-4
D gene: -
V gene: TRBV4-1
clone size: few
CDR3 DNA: TGCGCCAGCAGCCACGAAGAGGCCAAAAACATTCAGTACTTC
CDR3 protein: CASSHEEAKNIQYF

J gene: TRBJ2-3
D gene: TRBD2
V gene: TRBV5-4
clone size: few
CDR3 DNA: TGTGCCAGCAGCTTGGCCGTCGGGGGGGCGGGGGATACGCAGTATTTT
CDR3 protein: CASSLAVGGAGDTQYF

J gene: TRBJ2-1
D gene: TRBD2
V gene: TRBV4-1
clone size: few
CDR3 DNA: TGCGCCAGCAGCTCCTTGTGGACTAGCGGGGGGGCGTACAATGAGCAGTTCTTC
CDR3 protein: CASSSLWTSGGAYNEQFF

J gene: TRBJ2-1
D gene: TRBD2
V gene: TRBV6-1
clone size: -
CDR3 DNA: TGTGCCAGCAGTGAAGCGCTGTCGGGTCTAGCGGGGGACAATGAGCAGTTCTTC
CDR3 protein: CASSEALSGLAGDNEQFF

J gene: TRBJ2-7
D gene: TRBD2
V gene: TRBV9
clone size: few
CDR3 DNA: TGTGCCAGCAGCGTAGGGTCTAGCGGCTCCTACGAGCAGTACTTC
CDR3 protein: CASSVGSSGSYEQYF

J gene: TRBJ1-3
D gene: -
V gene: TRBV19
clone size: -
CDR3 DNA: TGTGCCAGTCATGGGAGCGGAGGAAACACCATATATTTT
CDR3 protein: CASHGSGGNTIYF